One sample yielded the 29 T cell receptor beta chains listed below, sequenced in a study of blood T cell repertoires in COVID-19. This table comes from immunoSEQ multiplex PCR, and its TCRdb copy is limited to in-frame clones, with some not included. The data contain some 240,000 clones, 75% to 85% of them seen just once; the ten biggest clones take up about 8.9%. Sequences were obtained from peripheral blood. The source is a man in his fifties with active or convalescent COVID-19.

The chain recombines TRBV5-4 with TRBJ2-5; 10 nucleotides align to TRBD1. Germline values: CDR1 SGHNT, CDR2 YYREEE (reference sequence). This CDR3 comprises 14 residues. The V and J ends lost 5 bases and 4 bases, in that order; junction bases with no gene match: 5. CDR3 bases: TGTGCCAGCAGGCCGGGACAGGGGATAGAGACCCAGTACTTC. Amino acids: CASRPGQGIETQYF.

The chain links TRBV30 to TRBJ2-7; D unclear. The CDR3 loop spans 13 amino acids. Germline V gene sequence: CDR1 GTSNPN, CDR2 SVGIG (reference sequence). The V end lost 2 bases, the J end lost 2 bases, and 10 bases lay between the germline ends. The CDR3 reads CAWSSASPYEQYF. Written as DNA, the CDR3 is TGTGCCTGGAGTTCTGCGAGTCCCTACGAGCAGTACTTC.

The rearrangement uses TRBV5-1 and TRBJ2-1; 10 bases are a match to TRBD2. This CDR3 is built from 14 residues. Trimming took 2 bases from V and 9 from J; bases not matched to a gene: 5. Germline V CDR1 and CDR2: SGHRS, YFSETQ. CDR3 coding DNA: TGCGCCAGCAGCTTAACTAGCGGGGAGGGTGAGCAGTTCTTC. Residues: CASSLTSGEGEQFF.

The chain recombines TRBV2 with TRBJ2-1, with D possibly matching TRBD1 (6 bases). The germline V gene has CDR1 SNHLY and CDR2 FYNNEI. The V and J ends lost 8 bases and 4 bases respectively, with 12 bases between them. The CDR3 covers 13 residues. CDR3 region: CASVYRAYNEQFF. CDR3 in DNA: TGTGCCAGCGTATACAGGGCTTACAATGAGCAGTTCTTC.

The gene calls are TRBV10-3 and TRBJ2-5; 7 positions match TRBD2. The ends lost 5 bases at V and 1 base at J; junction bases unmatched: 4. Germline CDR1 ENHRY, CDR2 SYGVKD. The CDR3 contains 14 residues. CDR3 in amino acids: CAISPSGGQETQYF. CDR3 sequence (DNA): TGTGCCATCAGTCCCTCGGGGGGCCAAGAGACCCAGTACTTC.

The chain links TRBV5-1 to TRBJ2-1, with D possibly TRBD2 on 6 matching bases. The CDR3 has 15 amino acids. Germline assignment: CDR1 SGHRS and CDR2 YFSETQ. V was clipped by 0 bases and J by 5 bases, with 12 bases between them. The CDR3 nucleotides are TGCGCCAGCAGCTTGGGACTAGGTCGAGACAATGAGCAGTTCTTC. As protein: CASSLGLGRDNEQFF.

The chain employs TRBV29-1 and TRBJ2-7, with a tentative D call TRBD1 (6 bases). V lost 5 bases, J lost 2 bases, and 10 bases lay in between. Germline-derived CDR1 and CDR2 are SQVTM and ANQGSEA. The CDR3 has 12 residues. The CDR3 spells CSVRDKAYEQYF. As DNA, the CDR3 is TGCAGCGTTCGGGACAAGGCCTACGAGCAGTACTTC.

The CDR3 DNA sequence: TGTGCCAGCAGCTCTACCCAGGGACTAGCGGGAGGGGGGCAGTTCTTC. It encodes CASSSTQGLAGGGQFF. V is TRBV7-9 and J is TRBJ2-1; the match to TRBD2 covers 16 bases. Trimming at V came to 4 bases and at J to 12 bases, leaving 9 bases not matched to a gene. Looked up from germline, CDR1 is SEHNR and CDR2 is FQNEAQ (reference sequence). The CDR3 is made up of 16 amino acids.

The rearrangement uses TRBV7-9 and TRBJ2-7; TRBD2 aligns across 13 bases. Germline loops: CDR1 SEHNR, CDR2 FQNEAQ (reference sequence). This CDR3 comprises 15 residues. V shed 3 bases and J 7 bases; nucleotides not matched to a gene: 6. The CDR3 DNA follows: TGTGCCAGCAGCTTCGGGACTAGCGGGATGGGGGAGCAGTACTTC. Its translation: CASSFGTSGMGEQYF.

The chain links TRBV19 to TRBJ1-1; D is possibly TRBD1 (5 bases). Trimming cost V 4 bases and J 5 bases, with 11 bases left between them. From germline, CDR1 is LNHDA and CDR2 SQIVND (reference sequence). The CDR3 sequence is 13 residues long. DNA for the CDR3: TGTGCCAGTAGTAGTATGGGGGGGACTGAAGCTTTCTTT. As protein: CASSSMGGTEAFF.

The V call is TRBV18, the J call TRBJ2-5; D uncertain. Germline V CDR1 and CDR2: KGHSH, LQKENI. CDR3 size: 13 residues. V was clipped by 6 bases and J by 1 base, with 9 bases between them. The DNA of the CDR3 is TGTGCCAGCTCCCTGCAGGCCCAAGAGACCCAGTACTTC. Translating it yields CASSLQAQETQYF.

A word on this clone: Within the sample, other DNA sequences also encode this same CDR3. The chain carries TRBV7-2 and TRBJ2-3; no reliable D call. The germline CDR1 and CDR2 sequences are SGHTA and FQGNSA. V was pared by 2 bases and J by 3 bases, with 6 bases between. The CDR3 is 13 residues long. The CDR3 loop is CASSLPGTDTQYF. As DNA, the CDR3 is TGTGCCAGCAGCTTACCAGGAACAGATACGCAGTATTTT.

The chain is built from TRBV5-5 and TRBJ1-1, with no clear D. This CDR3 region has 12 residues. Trimming took 7 bases from V and 0 from J, leaving 7 bases between them. Germline CDR1 and CDR2: SGHKS and YYEKEE (reference sequence). The CDR3 loop is CASGLLNTEAFF. CDR3 sequence (DNA): TGTGCCAGCGGACTTTTGAACACTGAAGCTTTCTTT.

The chain recombines TRBV18 with TRBJ2-3, with D possibly TRBD1 on 6 matching bases. Trimming took off 8 bases at V and 1 base at J, with 10 bases between the two ends. The CDR3 sequence is 13 residues long. Per the germline V gene, CDR1 is KGHSH and CDR2 is LQKENI. CDR3: CASQQGGTDTQYF. The CDR3 DNA is TGTGCCAGCCAACAGGGCGGCACAGATACGCAGTATTTT. The whole variable domain, remainder taken from reference TRBV18 and TRBJ2-3, is NAGVMQNPRHLVRRRGQEARLRCSPMKGHSHVYWYRQLPEEGLKFMVYLQKENIIDESGMPKERFSAEFPKEGPSILRIQQVVRGDSAAYFCASQQGGTDTQYFGPGTRLTVL.

This clone was seen only a few times. The sample contains more than one DNA sequence encoding this CDR3. The J gene is TRBJ1-1, the V gene TRBV7-2; 8 bases line up with TRBD1. Germline-derived CDR1 and CDR2 are SGHTA and FQGNSA. This CDR3 region has 14 residues. The J segment lost 1 base and the V segment lost 2 bases, leaving 0 bases of the junction unmatched. This CDR3 is CASSLTGGNTEAFF. The CDR3 DNA reads TGTGCCAGCAGCTTAACAGGGGGGAACACTGAAGCTTTCTTT. Full variable domain (remainder filled in from reference TRBV7-2 and TRBJ1-1): GAGVSQSPSNKVTEKGKDVELRCDPISGHTALYWYRQSLGQGLEFLIYFQGNSAPDKSGLPSDRFSAERTGGSVSTLTIQRTQQEDSAVYLCASSLTGGNTEAFFGQGTRLTVV.

V usage is TRBV7-8 and J usage is TRBJ1-5, with D perhaps TRBD1 (6 bases). The germline gives CDR1 SGHVS, CDR2 FQNEAQ. CDR3 length: 14 amino acids. V lost 5 bases to trimming and J lost 7 bases, with 15 bases between them. The CDR3, as DNA: TGTGCCAGCAGCGCAACAGGGCTGAAGCAGCCCCAGCATTTT. Translating gives CASSATGLKQPQHF.

The rearrangement links TRBV5-4 to TRBJ1-2, with D unresolved. The V end was cut by 2 bases, the J end by 3 bases, with 5 bases between. This CDR3 has 12 amino acids. Germline CDR1 is SGHNT and CDR2 is YYREEE (reference sequence). The CDR3: CASSFVDYGYTF. CDR3 nucleotide sequence: TGTGCCAGCAGCTTTGTCGACTATGGCTACACCTTC.

The table lists this clone with a count of one. The chain couples TRBV9 to TRBJ2-1; 7 bases agree with TRBD2. V shed 4 bases, J shed 4 bases, and the junction held 8 bases outside the gene matches. CDR3 size: 15 residues. Germline CDR1 SGDLS, CDR2 YYNGEE. CDR3 residues: CASSPGTTIYNEQFF. For the CDR3, the DNA is TGTGCCAGCAGCCCTGGGACTACCATTTACAATGAGCAGTTCTTC.

V gene TRBV24-1 combines with J gene TRBJ2-3; 8 bases align to TRBD1. The CDR3 runs to 15 residues. CDR1 KGHDR and CDR2 SFDVKD come from the germline V gene. V shed 2 bases, J shed 2 bases, and the junction held 2 bases outside the gene matches. The CDR3 reads CATSDWTGYTDTQYF. In nucleotides, the CDR3 is TGTGCCACCAGTGATTGGACAGGGTACACAGATACGCAGTATTTT.

This clone was recorded only once. The V gene is TRBV9, the J gene TRBJ2-1, with D possibly matching TRBD1 (6 bases). The CDR3 length is 15 residues. Germline CDR1 is SGDLS and CDR2 is YYNGEE. V lost 0 bases, J lost 8 bases, and 15 bases lay in between. The CDR3 coding sequence is TGTGCCAGCAGCGTAGAAAACAGGGTGGGCGATGAGCAGTTCTTC. Translated: CASSVENRVGDEQFF.

The V gene is TRBV2, the J gene TRBJ2-7; 8 nucleotides agree with TRBD2. The germline V gene encodes CDR1 SNHLY and CDR2 FYNNEI. CDR3 length equals 14 residues. After removal of 3 bases from V and 3 bases from J, the junction contained 4 bases not matched to a gene. The CDR3 nucleotides read TGTGCCAGCAGTGACCAGCGGGGGTACTACGAGCAGTACGTC. Translated: CASSDQRGYYEQYV.

This chain links TRBV19 with TRBJ1-5; 7 bases are shared with TRBD1. The length of the CDR3 is 18 residues. J gave up 0 bases and V 6 bases, and 14 bases lay outside the gene matches. The germline gives CDR1 LNHDA, CDR2 SQIVND (reference sequence). CDR3 in DNA: TGTGCCAGTAGCCAACCCCCCCGAGACAGGGATAGCAATCAGCCCCAGCATTTT. Its protein is CASSQPPRDRDSNQPQHF.

This chain uses TRBV5-8 with TRBJ1-2; D is unresolved. V lost 2 bases and J 2 bases, leaving 10 bases between the germline ends. The germline V gene has CDR1 SGHTS and CDR2 YDEGEE. The CDR3 consists of 14 residues. The CDR3 is CASSFPGVNYGYTF. The CDR3 DNA reads TGTGCCAGCAGCTTCCCGGGAGTCAACTATGGCTACACCTTC.

The rearrangement uses TRBV10-2 and TRBJ1-2, with D possibly being TRBD1 (5 bases). CDR3 length: 13 residues. V lost 3 bases, J lost 7 bases, and 12 bases lay in between. Germline CDR1 reads WSHSY; CDR2 reads SAAADI. The CDR3 protein is CASSDTGIGGYTF. In DNA, the CDR3 is TGCGCCAGCAGTGATACAGGTATAGGTGGCTACACCTTC.

The chain has TRBV4-1 and TRBJ1-1; D ambiguous. Trimming took off 4 bases at V and 3 bases at J, with 9 bases between the two ends. Germline CDR1 and CDR2: MGHRA and YSYEKL. The CDR3 consists of 13 residues. Written as DNA, the CDR3 is TGCGCCAGCAGCCCGAGGTGGTACACTGAAGCTTTCTTT. It translates to CASSPRWYTEAFF.

The chain employs TRBV21-1 and TRBJ2-1; TRBD2, the D gene given by the table, was not confirmed from the DNA. TRBV21-1 is annotated as a pseudogene. This CDR3 has 14 amino acids. CDR3: CASSKAGGAGEQFF. The CDR3 bases are TGTGCCAGCAGCAAGGCGGGGGGCGCGGGTGAGCAGTTCTTC.

This sequence joins TRBV6-1 and TRBJ2-7; 9 nucleotides agree with TRBD2. V shed 3 bases and J 3 bases; nucleotides not matched to a gene: 9. This CDR3 has 16 amino acids. CDR1 is MNHNS, CDR2 SASEGT, per germline. CDR3 in DNA: TGTGCCAGCAGTGAGTTGACTAGCGGATTCCTCTACGAGCAGTACTTC. Translated, it gives CASSELTSGFLYEQYF.

Remarks on this clone: The same CDR3 can be traced to other DNA sequences in this sample. This sequence joins TRBV27 and TRBJ1-4; maybe TRBD1 (5 bases). This CDR3 has 12 amino acids. Between the trimmed V and J ends, which lost 6 bases and 8 bases, there was a span of 10 bases. From germline, CDR1 is MNHEY and CDR2 SMNVEV (reference sequence). The CDR3 coding sequence is TGTGCCAGCAGGGGACTTGGGGAAAAACTGTTTTTT. It translates to CASRGLGEKLFF.

This clone was recorded only once. This rearrangement joins TRBV7-7 to TRBJ1-2; 7 bases agree with TRBD1. The CDR3 has 14 amino acids. Losses at the gene ends were 2 bases for V and 6 bases for J; bases not matched to a gene: 6. Per the germline V gene, CDR1 is SSHAT and CDR2 is FNYEAQ (reference sequence). The CDR3, as DNA: TGTGCCAGCAGCTTAAGACAGGGAGCGAATGGCTACACCTTC. Residues: CASSLRQGANGYTF.